This T cell receptor beta chain was sequenced for a study of Graves' ophthalmopathy and Graves' hyperthyroidism. The term stable hyperthyroidism indicated an absence of ophthalmopathy within 18 months of follow-up. RNA transcripts provided the template for amplifying TCR beta CDR3 regions. Second-round multiplex PCR came after a first-round RT-PCR that employed HTBI primers. TCRdb passed the multiplex PCR reads through MiXCR, listing each CDR3 protein once. This table holds about 620,000 distinct CDR3 sequences, about 20% found once. The CDR3 loop spans 16 amino acids. The germline CDR1 and CDR2 sequences are MNHNS and SASEGT. V was trimmed by 7 bases and J by 0 bases, leaving 19 bases between them.

The source of this sequence is a woman in her late teens or twenties with stable Graves' hyperthyroidism. Some clones in this sample may be carry-over from other donors' samples. The specimen sequenced was peripheral blood. The chain joins TRBV6-1 to TRBJ2-7, with D perhaps matching TRBD1 (6 bases). The CDR3 nucleotides are TGTGCCAGCACCCCCTGGCTGGGACACGACTCCTACGAGCAGTACTTC. The encoded protein is CASTPWLGHDSYEQYF.